Listed below are T cell receptor beta chains from one sample, sequenced in a study of T cell responses to AZD1222 COVID-19 vaccine. Measured with immunoSEQ multiplex PCR; TCRdb has only the in-frame clones, and not every one. The table shows some 130,000 clones, with 89% occurring only once. The specimen was peripheral blood, collected on day 0 of AZD1222 vaccination. These receptors were taken from an adult in good health. The conserved cysteine and the conserved F or W are not part of the CDR3 here. D genes are given only for firm matches. Clone size is given for some rows only: seen once, a few or many times, or a class if the clone is expanded.

J: TRBJ2-7; size: once; V: TRBV6-5; D: -; CDR3: ASRGYSYEQY
J: TRBJ1-3; size: once; V: TRBV6-5; D: -; CDR3: ASRLQGSGNTIY
J: TRBJ1-1; size: -; V: TRBV5-1; D: -; CDR3: ASSLPGRNTEAF
J: TRBJ1-5; size: -; V: TRBV12-3/TRBV12-4; D: -; CDR3: ASTLEGPQH
J: TRBJ2-3; size: -; V: TRBV4-1; D: -; CDR3: ASSSAADTQY
J: TRBJ2-5; size: -; V: TRBV7-2; D: TRBD1; CDR3: ASSLGTGSGETQY
J: TRBJ1-2; size: -; V: TRBV28; D: -; CDR3: ASSPNYGYT
J: TRBJ1-2; size: -; V: TRBV5-5; D: TRBD1; CDR3: ASSLFQARDSYNYGYT
J: TRBJ1-1; size: -; V: TRBV6-5; D: -; CDR3: ASSYQQGNTEAF
J: TRBJ1-5; size: -; V: TRBV2; D: -; CDR3: ASKPGYSNQPQH
J: TRBJ2-7; size: -; V: TRBV18; D: -; CDR3: ASSPSTYEQY
J: TRBJ2-7; size: -; V: TRBV29-1; D: -; CDR3: SAWTGVGEQY
J: TRBJ2-1; size: -; V: TRBV6-2/TRBV6-3; D: TRBD2; CDR3: ASSSGTSGNNEQF
J: TRBJ2-5; size: -; V: TRBV18; D: -; CDR3: ASSRNQGHLGGETQY
J: TRBJ1-3; size: -; V: TRBV4-3; D: TRBD1; CDR3: ASSQETGSGNTIY
J: TRBJ1-3; size: few; V: TRBV6-5; D: -; CDR3: ASSRGPLGNTIY
J: TRBJ1-1; size: -; V: TRBV4-1; D: -; CDR3: ASSLKTDGTEAF
J: TRBJ2-5; size: -; V: TRBV6-6; D: -; CDR3: ASSQVGETQY
J: TRBJ1-2; size: -; V: TRBV6-2/TRBV6-3; D: TRBD1; CDR3: ASSYGQGASGYT
J: TRBJ2-3; size: -; V: TRBV11-2; D: -; CDR3: ASRGSKADTQY
J: TRBJ1-4; size: -; V: TRBV18; D: -; CDR3: ASSPSRSRTNEKLF
J: TRBJ1-5; size: -; V: TRBV27; D: -; CDR3: ASSAGGQQGPQH
J: TRBJ1-5; size: -; V: TRBV28; D: -; CDR3: ASSTPRGSASYSNQPQH
J: TRBJ2-5; size: -; V: TRBV5-4; D: -; CDR3: ASSFGYQETQY
J: TRBJ1-6; size: -; V: TRBV27; D: TRBD1; CDR3: ASSLSQGASPLH
J: TRBJ1-2; size: -; V: TRBV5-1; D: -; CDR3: ASSLGVVRDYGYT
J: TRBJ1-3; size: -; V: TRBV4-3; D: -; CDR3: ASSQDSRGVGNTIY
J: TRBJ1-6; size: -; V: TRBV9; D: -; CDR3: ASSVGRGSPLH
J: TRBJ2-5; size: -; V: TRBV24-1; D: TRBD2; CDR3: ATSDWGVAGTQETQY
J: TRBJ2-7; size: -; V: TRBV4-1; D: TRBD1; CDR3: ASSHPGGTGGYEQY
J: TRBJ2-5; size: -; V: TRBV15; D: -; CDR3: ATSRDQGSLGETQY